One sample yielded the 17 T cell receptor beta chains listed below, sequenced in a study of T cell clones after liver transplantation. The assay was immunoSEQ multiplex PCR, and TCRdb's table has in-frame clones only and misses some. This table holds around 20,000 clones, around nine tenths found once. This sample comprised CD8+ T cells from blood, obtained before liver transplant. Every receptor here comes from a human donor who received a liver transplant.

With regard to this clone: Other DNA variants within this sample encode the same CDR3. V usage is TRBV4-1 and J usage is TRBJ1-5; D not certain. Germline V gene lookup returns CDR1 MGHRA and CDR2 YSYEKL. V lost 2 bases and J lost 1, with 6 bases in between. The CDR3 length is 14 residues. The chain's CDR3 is CASSQTVSNQPQHF. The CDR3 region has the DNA TGCGCCAGCAGCCAAACGGTAAGCAATCAGCCCCAGCATTTT.

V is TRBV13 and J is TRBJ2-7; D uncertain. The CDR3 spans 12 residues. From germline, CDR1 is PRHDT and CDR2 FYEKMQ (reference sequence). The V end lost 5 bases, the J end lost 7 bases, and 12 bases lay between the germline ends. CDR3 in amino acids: CASSPGRVEQYF. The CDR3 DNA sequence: TGTGCCAGCAGCCCCGGTCGCGTGGAGCAGTACTTC.

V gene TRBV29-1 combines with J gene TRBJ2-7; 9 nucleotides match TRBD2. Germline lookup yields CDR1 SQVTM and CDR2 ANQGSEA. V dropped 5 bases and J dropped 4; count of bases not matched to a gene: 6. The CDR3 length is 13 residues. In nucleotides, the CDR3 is TGCAGCGTTTACGGGACTAGCATATACGAGCAGTACTTC. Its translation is CSVYGTSIYEQYF.

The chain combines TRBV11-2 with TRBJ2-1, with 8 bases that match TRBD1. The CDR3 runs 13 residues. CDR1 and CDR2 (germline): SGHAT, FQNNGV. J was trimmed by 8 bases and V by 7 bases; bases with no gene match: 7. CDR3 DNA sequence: TGTGCCAGCACCTGGACAGGGTTCGATGAGCAGTTCTTC. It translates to CASTWTGFDEQFF.

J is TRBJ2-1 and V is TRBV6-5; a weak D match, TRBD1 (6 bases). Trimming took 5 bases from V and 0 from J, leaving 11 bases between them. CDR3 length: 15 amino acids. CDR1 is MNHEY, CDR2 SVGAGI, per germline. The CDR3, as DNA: TGTGCCAGCAGTCCACCCAGGGGCTCCTACAATGAGCAGTTCTTC. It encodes CASSPPRGSYNEQFF.

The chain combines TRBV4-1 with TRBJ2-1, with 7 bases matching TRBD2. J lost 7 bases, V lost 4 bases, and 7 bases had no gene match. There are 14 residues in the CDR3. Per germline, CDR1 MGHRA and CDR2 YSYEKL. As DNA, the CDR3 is TGCGCCAGCAGCCCACGGGCGGGAGAGAATGAGCAGTTCTTC. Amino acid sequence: CASSPRAGENEQFF.

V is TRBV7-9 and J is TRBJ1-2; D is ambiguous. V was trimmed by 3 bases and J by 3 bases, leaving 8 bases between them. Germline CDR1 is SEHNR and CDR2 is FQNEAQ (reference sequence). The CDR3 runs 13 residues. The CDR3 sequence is CASSFPFYYGYTF. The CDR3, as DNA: TGTGCCAGCAGCTTCCCCTTCTACTATGGCTACACCTTC. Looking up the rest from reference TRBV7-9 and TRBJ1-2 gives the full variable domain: DTGVSQNPRHKITKRGQNVTFRCDPISEHNRLYWYRQTLGQGPEFLTYFQNEAQLEKSRLLSDRFSAERPKGSFSTLEIQRTEQGDSAMYLCASSFPFYYGYTFGSGTRLTVV.

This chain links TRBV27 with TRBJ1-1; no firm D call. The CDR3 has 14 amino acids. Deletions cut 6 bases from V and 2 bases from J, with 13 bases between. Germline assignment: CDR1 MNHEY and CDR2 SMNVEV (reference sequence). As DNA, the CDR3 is TGTGCCAGCAGCTTCGGGCCTATAAACACTGAAGCTTTCTTT. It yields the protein CASSFGPINTEAFF.

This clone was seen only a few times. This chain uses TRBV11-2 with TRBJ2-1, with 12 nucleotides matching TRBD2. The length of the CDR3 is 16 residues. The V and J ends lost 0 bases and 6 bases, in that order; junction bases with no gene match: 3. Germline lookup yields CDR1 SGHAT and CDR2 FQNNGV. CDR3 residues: CASSLEGLAGINEQFF. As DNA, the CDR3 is TGTGCCAGCAGCTTAGAAGGACTAGCGGGGATCAATGAGCAGTTCTTC.

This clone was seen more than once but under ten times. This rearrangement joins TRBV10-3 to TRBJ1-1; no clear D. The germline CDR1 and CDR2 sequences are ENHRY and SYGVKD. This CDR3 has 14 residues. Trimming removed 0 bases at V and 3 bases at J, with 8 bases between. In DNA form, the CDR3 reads TGTGCCATCAGTGAGTCCGGGCCGGACACTGAAGCTTTCTTT. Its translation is CAISESGPDTEAFF.

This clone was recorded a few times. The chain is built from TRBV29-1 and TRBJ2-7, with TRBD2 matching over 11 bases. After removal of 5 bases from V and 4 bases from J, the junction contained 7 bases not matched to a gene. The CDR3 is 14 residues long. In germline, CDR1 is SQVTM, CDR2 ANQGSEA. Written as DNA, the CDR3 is TGCAGCGTTCGGCTAGCGGGAGGCCAGTACGAGCAGTACTTC. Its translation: CSVRLAGGQYEQYF.

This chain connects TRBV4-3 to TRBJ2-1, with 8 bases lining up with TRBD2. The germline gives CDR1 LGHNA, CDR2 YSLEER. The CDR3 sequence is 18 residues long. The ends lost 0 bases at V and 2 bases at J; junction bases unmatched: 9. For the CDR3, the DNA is TGCGCCAGCAGCCAAGATCCCAACGGGAGGGGAGCCTACAATGAGCAGTTCTTC. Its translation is CASSQDPNGRGAYNEQFF.

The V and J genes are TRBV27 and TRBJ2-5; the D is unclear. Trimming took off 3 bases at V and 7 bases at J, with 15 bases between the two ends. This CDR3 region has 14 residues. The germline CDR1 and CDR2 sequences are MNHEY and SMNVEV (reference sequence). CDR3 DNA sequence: TGTGCCAGCAGTTTTACCCCTATGATTGGGACCCAGTACTTC. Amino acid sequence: CASSFTPMIGTQYF.

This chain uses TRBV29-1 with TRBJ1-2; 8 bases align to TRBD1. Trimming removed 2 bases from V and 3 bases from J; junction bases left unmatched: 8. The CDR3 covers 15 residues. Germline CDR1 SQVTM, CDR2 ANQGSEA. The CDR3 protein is CSVETRQGAYYGYTF. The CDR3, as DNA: TGCAGCGTTGAAACGCGGCAGGGGGCCTACTATGGCTACACCTTC.

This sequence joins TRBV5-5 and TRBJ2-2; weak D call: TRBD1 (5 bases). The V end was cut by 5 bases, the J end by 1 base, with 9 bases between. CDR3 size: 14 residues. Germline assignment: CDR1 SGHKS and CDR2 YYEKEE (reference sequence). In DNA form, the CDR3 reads TGTGCCAGCAGTTTTGGACAGAACACCGGGGAGCTGTTTTTT. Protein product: CASSFGQNTGELFF. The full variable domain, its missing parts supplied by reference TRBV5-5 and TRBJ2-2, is DAGVTQSPTHLIKTRGQQVTLRCSPISGHKSVSWYQQVLGQGPQFIFQYYEKEERGRGNFPDRFSARQFPNYSSELNVNALLLGDSALYLCASSFGQNTGELFFGEGSRLTVL.

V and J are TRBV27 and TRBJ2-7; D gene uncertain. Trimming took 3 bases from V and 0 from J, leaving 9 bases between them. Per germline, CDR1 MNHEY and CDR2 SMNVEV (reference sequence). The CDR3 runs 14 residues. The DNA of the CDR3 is TGTGCCAGCAGTTTTACAGCAGGCTCCTACGAGCAGTACTTC. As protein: CASSFTAGSYEQYF.

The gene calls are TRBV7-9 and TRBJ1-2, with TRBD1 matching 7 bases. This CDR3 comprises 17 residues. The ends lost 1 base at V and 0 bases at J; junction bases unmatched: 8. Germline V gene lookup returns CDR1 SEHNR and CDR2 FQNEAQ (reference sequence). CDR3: CASSLGGGRTTNYGYTF. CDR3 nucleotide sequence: TGTGCCAGCAGCTTAGGAGGGGGCCGGACTACTAACTATGGCTACACCTTC.